This TCR beta chain originates from a study of blood T cell repertoires in COVID-19 (TCRdb year 2020). A note on the overall study: Samples from collaborators originated in the United States, Italy and Spain and spanned both the acute and convalescent phases of COVID-19. Where available, HLA class I and class II types were obtained from metadata supplied by the sample provider rather than from assay-based typing. Samples were obtained from the ongoing ImmuneRACE study (first 160 participants) and from about 1,300 subjects provided by 6 global collaborators. The repertoires were released in a freely available public database meant as a resource for research on the immune response to SARS-CoV-2. The material from the prospective study consisted of cDNA or gDNA derived from T cells, B-cell-depleted T cells, or PBMCs. Deeply sampled blood TCRbeta repertoires from subjects exposed to, actively infected with, or recovered from COVID-19 were included in the dataset. The sample metadata nearly always contained a de-identified subject ID, COVID-19 status, age in years and sex.

Here is what the overall study found, with its caveats: Clinical and demographic metadata were provided uncurated, with the amount varying by source and participant.

The immunoSEQ Assay, a bias-controlled multiplex PCR, was used to amplify TCRbeta CDR3 regions from genomic DNA. The authors processed their data as follows. The number of nucleated cells in each sample was estimated from the amplification of reference gene primers within the assay. To quantify the absolute abundance of each unique TCRbeta CDR3 rearrangement, sequence reads were collapsed and filtered. For each sample, productive Simpson clonality was calculated by taking the square root of Simpson's diversity index across productive rearrangements. As stored in TCRdb, this immuneACCESS dataset retains in-frame rearrangements with V and J assigned. A fraction of the clones does not appear; measured against another copy, unresolved V genes explain less than half of the discrepancy, and the remainder lacks a known reason. That table furnishes V, J and clone size, whereas the DNA furnished D and trimming. Here the sample has 65,000 to 85,000 clones; roughly 79% occur a single time. Of the sample, roughly 15% falls within the top ten clones.

The collaborating institutions used their own protocols to collect whole blood in K2EDTA tubes. Collaborator samples were shipped for TCRbeta analysis as frozen whole blood, isolated PBMCs, or DNA extracted from either sample type. With respect to this clone: The clone's antigen remains unknown. Per-base qualities were not stored, and no clone one base away is much larger.

Between the V and J ends, shortened by 2 bases and 3 bases respectively, the junction contains 8 bases. The germline V gene (reference sequence) provides CDR1 GTSNPN and CDR2 SVGIG. Including the terminal cysteine and phenylalanine, the CDR3 comprises 13 residues. Only CDR3 DNA is held: 39 bases, read in frame from base 1. The sequence is built from TRBV30 and TRBJ1-5, with the D gene not clear enough to name. The sequencing sample was made of peripheral blood. The clonotype was recovered from a human donor in a cohort sampled during active COVID-19. The CDR3 corresponds to CAWSTQDNQPQHF. The bases read TGTGCCTGGAGTACACAAGACAATCAGCCCCAGCATTTT.